This TCR beta chain was sequenced for a study of Ad26.COV2.S vaccination and SARS-CoV-2 variants. The wider study: Donor joined the COV1001 Ad26.COV2.S trial arm. The study gave Ad26.COV2.S intramuscularly, once or twice 56 days apart.

Sequencing used immunoSEQ multiplex PCR; TCRdb keeps in-frame clones, though not all of them. The sample has roughly 500,000 clones, 89% seen once; the top ten hold approximately 2.5%. As for treatment: over 15 received Ad26.COV2.S at low or high dose, single or two shots; about 5 received placebo; per-sample allocation not given. Vaccine and placebo recipients were sampled on day 63 after the first injection. CDR3 size: 11 residues. Germline-derived CDR1 and CDR2 are SGHTA and FQGTGA. The V and J ends lost 4 bases and 8 bases respectively, with 8 bases between them. The source material was peripheral blood, sampled in a trial of Ad26.COV2.S vaccine versus placebo. This TCR came from a person aged 18-60 years who received the Ad26.COV2.S COVID-19 vaccine or a placebo. The chain is built from TRBV7-3 and TRBJ1-2; D is undetermined. The DNA of the CDR3 is TGTGCCAGCAGCTCTAGCAGAGGCTACACCTTC. This translates into CASSSSRGYTF. Using reference TRBV7-3 and TRBJ1-2 for the parts outside the CDR3, the full variable domain is GAGVSQTPSNKVTEKGKYVELRCDPISGHTALYWYRQSLGQGPEFLIYFQGTGAADDSGLPNDRFFAVRPEGSVSTLKIQRTERGDSAVYLCASSSSRGYTFGSGTRLTVV.